This note documents a single T cell receptor (beta chain) sequence. The antigen this receptor binds is unknown. Per-base qualities were not stored, and no clone one base away is much larger. The source of the sample is a study of OX40 agonist ivuxolimab in advanced cancers. Study-wide context: Ivuxolimab, which targeted the costimulatory receptor OX40 (CD134), was an agonistic, fully human IgG2 monoclonal antibody. Intravenous ivuxolimab was administered to patients every 2 weeks at six dose levels: 0.01, 0.1, 0.3, 1.5, 3 and 10 mg/kg. Of the approximately 50 dose-escalation patients, hepatocellular carcinoma was present in roughly 19, melanoma in roughly 15, renal cell carcinoma in 9 and head and neck cancer in 9. The dose-escalation cohort was roughly 80% male with a mean age of 60 years, ranging from roughly 20 to 80. Prior anti-PD-1, anti-PD-L1 or anti-CTLA-4 therapy was permitted, and checkpoint inhibitors had been received by about two fifths of dose-escalation patients. Partial responses were achieved by three dose-escalation patients, of whom one had hepatocellular carcinoma and two had cutaneous melanoma. Peripheral TCRbeta sequencing was intended to test whether TCR sequence diversity was altered and clonal T-cell expansion was caused by ivuxolimab. The monotherapy dose-escalation portion (N = 52 patients) of the phase I ivuxolimab trial is reported in the paper.

Results the study describes overall, beyond this receptor: Which antigens the clonally expanded peripheral T cells were specific for was not determined. After ivuxolimab, CD8+ T cells had more expanded clones than CD4+ T cells on average. Partial responders in the 0.1-3.0 mg/kg groups had among the lowest normalized peripheral clonal expansion, especially among CD8+ T cells. At doses from 0.1 to 3.0 mg/kg, clonal expansion was seen in both CD4+ and CD8+ blood T cells between baseline and week 6. Low levels of normalized T-cell clonal expansion were also seen in some nonresponding patients.

Genomic DNA was extracted from sorted cells for sequencing of the TCRbeta CDR3 region. TCRbeta CDR3 regions were sequenced using the immunoSEQ Assay. In its TCRdb copy, this immuneACCESS table keeps in-frame sequences only and misses some clones. Where compared with another copy, unresolved V genes explain less than half of these, and the others have no known cause. This sample holds some 100,000 clones; 85% to 90% were observed only once. Around 2% of the sample is held by the ten biggest clonotypes. Patients with a history of autoimmune disease or receiving systemic immunosuppression were excluded from the trial. Peripheral blood for TCR sequencing was drawn from every dose cohort at baseline, at cycle 4 day 1 and at cycle 7 day 1. The samples were drawn from a first-in-human, open-label, multicenter phase I dose-escalation trial of ivuxolimab. Adults with locally advanced or metastatic melanoma, renal cell carcinoma, hepatocellular carcinoma or head and neck squamous cell carcinoma were enrolled in the trial. Before TCR sequencing, CD4+ T cells and CD8+ T cells were sorted from peripheral blood as separate populations.

The CDR3 contains 14 residues, cysteine and phenylalanine counted. Only the CDR3 part of the read is kept: 42 bases, read in frame from the first base. The V and J ends are trimmed by 2 bases and 3 bases, leaving 10 bases between them. CDR1 SQVTM and CDR2 ANQGSEA are derived from the germline V gene. The chain is made from TRBV29-1 and TRBJ2-2; the D element could tentatively be TRBD1 or TRBD2, as 5 bases agree for each. This material consisted of CD4+ or CD8+ T cells sorted from blood, taken in a trial of the OX40 agonist ivuxolimab. The sequence was obtained from an adult with an advanced solid tumor such as melanoma, head and neck, liver or kidney cancer. The nucleotide sequence is TGCAGCGTTGAATCAGGGACCCACACCGGGGAGCTGTTTTTT. Its protein product is CSVESGTHTGELFF.